Given below is one TCR beta chain in context. The sample comes from a study of blood T cell repertoires in COVID-19. Study summary: Sources were T cells, B-cell-depleted T cells, or PBMCs; the material itself was cDNA or gDNA.

Repertoires were generated with immunoSEQ multiplex PCR, while TCRdb's copy carries only in-frame clones and drops some. The repertoire holds about 150,000 clones, approximately 92% seen once, with around 16% in the top ten. Germline lookup yields CDR1 SGHRS and CDR2 YFSETQ. The length of the CDR3 is 14 residues. Trimming shortened V by 3 bases and J by 2 bases, and 11 bases separated the two germline ends. This chain uses TRBV5-1 with TRBJ1-2; no definite D call. Sequenced material: peripheral blood. This TCR derives from a woman aged 40-49 years with acute or convalescent COVID-19. CDR3 sequence (DNA): TGCGCCAGCAGCTCCCCCCCGGGGAACTATGGCTACACCTTC. This gives the protein CASSSPPGNYGYTF.